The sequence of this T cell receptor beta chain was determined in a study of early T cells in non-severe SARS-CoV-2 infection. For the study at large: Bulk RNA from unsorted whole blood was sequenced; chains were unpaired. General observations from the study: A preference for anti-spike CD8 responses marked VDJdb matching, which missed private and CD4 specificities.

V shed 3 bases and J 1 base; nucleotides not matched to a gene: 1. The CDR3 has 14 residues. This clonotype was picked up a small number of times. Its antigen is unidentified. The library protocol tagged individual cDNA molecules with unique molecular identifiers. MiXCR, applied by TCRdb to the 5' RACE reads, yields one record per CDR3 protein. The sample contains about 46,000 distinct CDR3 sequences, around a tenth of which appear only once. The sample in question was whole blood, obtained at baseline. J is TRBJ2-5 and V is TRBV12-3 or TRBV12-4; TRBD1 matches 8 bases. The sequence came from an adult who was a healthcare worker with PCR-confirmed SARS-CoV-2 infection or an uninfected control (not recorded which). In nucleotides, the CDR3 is TGTGCCAGCAGTTTTGACAGGGGCCAAGAGACCCAGTACTTC. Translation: CASSFDRGQETQYF.